These T cell receptor beta chains were read from a single sample in a study of T cell changes during pregnancy in multiple sclerosis. Libraries were prepared by immunoSEQ multiplex PCR; TCRdb keeps only in-frame clonotypes and omits some of them. Of about 33,000 clones listed, 91% are singletons. Sample: CD4+ T cells from peripheral blood mononuclear cells, taken in the third trimester of pregnancy. Receptors originate from a female donor in good health, enrolled as a control in a pregnancy study. Both conserved end residues are part of each CDR3. Each record gives: D gene, J gene, V gene, CDR3 protein, CDR3 DNA. D genes are given only for firm matches.

D: TRBD1
J: TRBJ2-5
V: TRBV14
CDR3: CASSLLQGRQETQYF
DNA: TGTGCCAGCAGCCTCTTACAGGGGCGGCAAGAGACCCAGTACTTC

D: -
J: TRBJ1-6
V: TRBV5-6
CDR3: CASSPDGGYNSPLHF
DNA: TGTGCCAGCAGCCCGGACGGGGGCTATAATTCACCCCTCCACTTT

D: TRBD2
J: TRBJ2-3
V: TRBV7-6
CDR3: CASSFIAGGSDTQYF
DNA: TGTGCCAGCAGCTTTATAGCGGGGGGCTCAGATACGCAGTATTTT

D: TRBD2
J: TRBJ2-7
V: TRBV30
CDR3: CAWSRSGNSYEQYF
DNA: TGTGCCTGGTCCCGTAGCGGGAACTCCTACGAGCAGTACTTC

D: -
J: TRBJ2-7
V: TRBV19
CDR3: CASSRREFSYEQYF
DNA: TGTGCCAGTAGTCGCCGGGAATTCAGCTACGAGCAGTACTTC

D: -
J: TRBJ2-1
V: TRBV25-1
CDR3: CASSPPLAPYYNEQFF
DNA: TGTGCCAGCAGCCCCCCACTAGCCCCATACTACAATGAGCAGTTCTTC

D: TRBD2
J: TRBJ2-3
V: TRBV11-2
CDR3: CASRRPGGGRVDTQYF
DNA: TGTGCCAGCAGGCGGCCGGGCGGGGGTAGGGTTGATACGCAGTATTTT

D: TRBD1
J: TRBJ2-7
V: TRBV10-2
CDR3: CASGKQGADYEQYF
DNA: TGCGCCAGCGGGAAACAGGGGGCCGACTACGAGCAGTACTTC

D: TRBD1
J: TRBJ1-4
V: TRBV5-4
CDR3: CASSLTGTGTITNEKLFF
DNA: TGTGCCAGCAGCTTGACCGGGACAGGGACTATAACTAATGAAAAACTGTTTTTT

D: -
J: TRBJ2-1
V: TRBV5-1
CDR3: CASSLRVISYNEQFF
DNA: TGCGCCAGCAGCCTCCGGGTGATCTCCTACAATGAGCAGTTCTTC

D: -
J: TRBJ2-7
V: TRBV12-5
CDR3: CASAPTGQSYEQYF
DNA: TGTGCTAGTGCACCCACTGGACAGAGCTACGAGCAGTACTTC

D: TRBD2
J: TRBJ2-2
V: TRBV27
CDR3: CASRLAGDNTGELFF
DNA: TGTGCCAGCAGGCTAGCGGGAGATAACACCGGGGAGCTGTTTTTT

D: -
J: TRBJ1-6
V: TRBV6-1
CDR3: CASIRGYSGSPLHF
DNA: TGTGCCAGCATAAGAGGATATTCGGGATCACCCCTCCACTTT